This T cell receptor (beta chain) was obtained from a study of T cells in Graves' hyperthyroidism and ophthalmopathy. The CDR3 has 14 amino acids. Per germline, CDR1 PRHDT and CDR2 FYEKMQ (reference sequence). Deletions cut 5 bases from V and 5 bases from J, with 10 bases between. The count of this clonotype is one. The antigen is undetermined. Study observations and caveats: The model anticipated ophthalmopathy a median approximately 6.5 months pre-onset. Researchers report that a 13 V-J model separated ophthalmopathy from stable hyperthyroidism. Blood also carried most thyroid clonotypes expanded above 0.001.

TCR beta CDR3 sequences were amplified from RNA transcripts. HTBI primers were employed in a first-round RT-PCR of the TCR CDR3. TCRdb reanalysed the multiplex PCR reads using MiXCR and keeps one entry per CDR3 protein. The sample lists 490,000 or so distinct CDR3 sequences, roughly 21% seen once, with about 50% in the top ten. PBMCs were obtained from 10 ml fresh peripheral blood. The source material was blood. This chain connects TRBV13 to TRBJ1-6; TRBD1 is a possible D gene (5 bases). This clonotype originated in a man aged 35 to 55 with Graves' ophthalmopathy. CDR3 sequence: CASSVLTDNSPLHF. For the CDR3, the DNA is TGTGCCAGCAGCGTCCTGACAGATAATTCACCCCTCCACTTT.